Reported below is one T cell receptor (beta chain). Its antigen is unknown. The data were taken from a study of cytomegalovirus exposure and HLA in healthy donors. 13 Jbeta primers and 60 Vbeta primers were used for the PCR. In the authors' methods: As a later analysis found, there were 78 million or so unique TCR beta chains, of which roughly 11 million were shared. The protocol was immunoSEQ multiplex PCR, while the TCRdb copy is restricted to in-frame clones and leaves out a portion. V and J calls and clone size are given by that table; D and trimming were obtained from the DNA. The data show about 120,000 clones, with about 76% seen just once and less than 2.5% held by the top ten. Study-wide results and limits: Most subjects had HLA-A and HLA-B alleles reportedly predicted accurately by TCR beta sequences. Prior analysis indicated that the majority of TCR beta V segments exhibited productivity approximately 90% or approximately 30% of the time.

Unrecorded immune exposure was likely among donors, who were nominally healthy when sampled. This CDR3 spans 16 amino acids. J was trimmed by 4 bases and V by 0 bases; bases with no gene match: 7. Per germline, CDR1 LGHNA and CDR2 YNFKEQ. This receptor was taken from a middle-aged woman in good health and CMV-seronegative. Sequenced: PBMCs. The chain uses TRBV4-2 and TRBJ1-2, with 8 bases lining up with TRBD1. This chain's CDR3 is CASSQDHGQGGYGYTF. In DNA form, the CDR3 reads TGTGCCAGCAGCCAAGATCACGGACAGGGAGGCTATGGCTACACCTTC.